One TCR beta chain is described in this entry. It lacks a known antigen. No base qualities exist here, and no much larger clone lies one base off it. The meaning of the sample's time point label: week 35, safety follow-up. Each vaccine dose was 300 ug of a 20-mer mutant IDH1 peptide in Montanide, given subcutaneously with topical imiquimod. Patients were given eight vaccinations, in weeks 1, 3, 5, 7, 11, 15, 19 and 23, which matched visits V03 through V10. The donors had newly diagnosed IDH1-mutant astrocytomas of WHO grade 3 or 4 that showed loss of nuclear ATRX. The samples were drawn from NOA16, a multicentre, single-arm, open-label phase I trial in Germany that tested a mutant IDH1 peptide vaccine in humans for the first time. Genomic DNA for TCRB sequencing was extracted from EDTA blood using the DNeasy Blood and Tissue Kit. This sample was taken from a study of a mutant IDH1 vaccine in newly diagnosed glioma (TCRdb year 2021). About the study as a whole: Vaccination began 4-6 weeks after radiotherapy alone, or alongside temozolomide cycles in the chemotherapy-containing groups. The week-35 safety follow-up took place at visit V12, and the week-47 end of study took place at visit V13. Prior to enrollment, patients had been given standard therapy consisting of radiotherapy alone, temozolomide alone, or radiochemotherapy with temozolomide, with the combination given to most patients. Six visits were used for peripheral blood collection: V03 (baseline), V05, V07, V10, V12 and V13. Of the 25 to 35 patients who were treated, about 60% were male and around 40% were female, and the mean age was about 37 years. For exploratory analyses, longitudinal TCRB deep sequencing was carried out in roughly 23 treated patients wherever samples were available. Study-level results and caveats: Immune responses induced by the vaccine were seen in 93.3% of patients across multiple MHC alleles. The authors stated that sample limitations prevented analyses of patient blood samples from being reproduced. Availability determined which PBMC samples were chosen for TCRB deep sequencing. Pseudoprogression seemed to be unrelated to changes in the top peripheral T cell clonotypes found by TCRB sequencing.

Libraries were constructed by the immunoSEQ multiplex PCR assay. The hsTCRB Kit was used according to the manufacturer's protocol to amplify rearranged TCR beta chain sequences. TCRB libraries were sequenced on an Illumina MiSeq. On the study's bioinformatics: The kit vendor's proprietary platform handled demultiplexing, trimming and gene mapping. As stored in TCRdb, this immuneACCESS dataset retains in-frame rearrangements with V and J assigned. A fraction of the clones does not appear; measured against another copy, unresolved V genes explain less than half of the discrepancy, and the remainder lacks a known reason. The V and J calls and clone size are taken from that table; D and trimming were inferred from the DNA. For this sample there are some 60,000 clones; 75% to 85% appear just once. The ten most abundant clones make up 5% to 7% of the sample. The material was PBMCs, obtained from a glioma patient whose treatment included an IDH1 peptide vaccine. This TCR was sampled from a man aged 35 to 55 with glioma.

The CDR3 protein sequence reads: CAVSAGPPYEQYF. The nucleotides are TGTGCCGTCTCAGCGGGGCCACCCTACGAGCAGTACTTC. The rearranged segments are TRBV10-3 and TRBJ2-7; TRBD2 aligns with 7 central bases. From the germline V gene, CDR1 is ENHRY and CDR2 is SYGVKD. Taken from cysteine to phenylalanine, the CDR3 has 13 residues. Just CDR3 DNA is preserved here, 39 bases in frame from base 1. Germline trimming: 11 bases from V, 2 bases from J; junction bases outside gene matches: 9.